This T cell receptor (beta chain) appears in the sequencing data of a study of cytomegalovirus exposure and HLA in healthy donors. A multiplex PCR was run with 60 Vbeta primers and 13 Jbeta primers. Sequencing was performed with immunoSEQ multiplex PCR; in TCRdb, only in-frame clones are kept and a portion is missing. The sample contains nearly 100,000 clones, approximately 76% of which appear only once. CDR3 length: 17 amino acids. In germline, CDR1 is SEHNR, CDR2 FQNEAQ (reference sequence). Trimming took 5 bases from V and 0 from J; bases not matched to a gene: 11. The count of this clone is one. The sequencing sample was made of PBMCs. The chain recombines TRBV7-9 with TRBJ2-7; TRBD2 matches 9 bases. The receptor was derived from a woman aged 60-70 years in good health and CMV-seropositive. The CDR3 protein is CASSPLRGSGSSYEQYF. CDR3 nucleotides: TGTGCCAGCAGCCCCCTCCGGGGTAGCGGGAGCTCCTACGAGCAGTACTTC.